This TCR beta chain was documented in a study of cytomegalovirus exposure and HLA in healthy donors. Findings of the study overall: A later analysis linked about 17,000 TCR beta sequences to HLA alleles at 0.05 false discovery rate. DRB1 showed the most TCR associations and HLA-C the fewest in a later analysis, as rates varied by HLA locus. An analysis was carried out later, and it reportedly showed fewer N-insertions in an Asian-associated ancestry cluster than the approximately 610-donor mean. Highly shared sequence variants in one cluster were likely a sequencing artifact.

This clone was counted between two and nine times. What it binds is unknown. This CDR3 is 15 amino acids long. V lost 5 bases, J lost 0 bases, and 14 bases lay in between. The V gene's germline CDR1 is SGHTS and CDR2 YDEGEE. Researchers ran the PCR with 60 Vbeta and 13 Jbeta primers. Here immunoSEQ multiplex PCR was the method, and the copy in TCRdb shows in-frame clones only, minus some. The sample carries about 170,000 clones, 85% recorded once. Sequencing was carried out using PBMCs. J is TRBJ1-1 and V is TRBV5-8; the D gene is possibly TRBD1 (5 bases). This TCR was sampled from a man in his thirties or forties in good health and CMV-seropositive. The chain's CDR3 is CASRRGRAMNTEAFF. As DNA, the CDR3 is TGTGCCAGCAGGCGGGGGAGGGCCATGAACACTGAAGCTTTCTTT. The full variable domain, its missing parts supplied by reference TRBV5-8 and TRBJ1-1, is EAGVTQSPTHLIKTRGQQATLRCSPISGHTSVYWYQQALGLGLQFLLWYDEGEERNRGNFPPRFSGRQFPNYSSELNVNALELEDSALYLCASRRGRAMNTEAFFGQGTRLTVV.